This TCR beta chain derives from a study of cytomegalovirus exposure and HLA in healthy donors. Germline CDR1 MNHEY, CDR2 SMNVEV (reference sequence). Deletions cut 8 bases from V and 4 bases from J, with 17 bases between. The length of the CDR3 is 14 residues. Use of 60 Vbeta and 13 Jbeta primers characterized the PCR. Measured with immunoSEQ multiplex PCR; TCRdb has only the in-frame clones, and not every one. This sample has 250,000 to 350,000 clones, with about nine tenths found just once. The chain carries TRBV27 and TRBJ1-1; perhaps TRBD1 as D (5 bases). The source is a man aged 35 to 55 in good health and CMV-seropositive. The sequenced sample consisted of PBMCs. CDR3 sequence (DNA): TGTGCCAGCCGTCGCTCAGGGTCGGGCACTGAAGCTTTCTTT. Its translation: CASRRSGSGTEAFF.